The present TCR beta chain was sequenced within a study of blood T cell repertoires in COVID-19. Study summary: Italy, Spain and the United States were the sources of the convalescent and acute COVID-19 samples. The analysed material was cDNA or gDNA that came from T cells, B-cell-depleted T cells, or PBMCs.

In germline, CDR1 is SNHLY, CDR2 FYNNEI. The CDR3 has 13 residues. Trimming removed 2 bases at V and 13 bases at J, with 12 bases between. The table lists this clone with many counts. Methods used by the authors: From reference gene primer amplification, estimates of nucleated cell counts were derived. The data were produced by immunoSEQ multiplex PCR, yet TCRdb's version contains in-frame clones alone and is incomplete. V, J and clone size were drawn from that table, and D and trimming were deduced from the DNA. The table shows about 180,000 clones, with around 85% occurring only once. This chain joins TRBV2 and TRBJ1-6; D gene unclear. The sequence was obtained from a man of 80 years or more with COVID-19, enrolled during active disease. The source material was peripheral blood. The CDR3 DNA is TGTGCCAGCAGTGAATATGAGGAACGGCCCCTCCACTTT. Its protein is CASSEYEERPLHF.